This T cell receptor beta chain was recovered during a study of PD-1 blockade in classical Hodgkin lymphoma. About this clone: Its antigen remains unidentified.

The CDR3 extends over 17 amino acids. Germline CDR1 reads SGHRS; CDR2 reads YFSETQ. Trimming took off 0 bases at V and 2 bases at J, with 15 bases between the two ends. Study outcomes and limitations: Those achieving complete response showed baseline diversity like newly diagnosed patients. Reports described newly diagnosed patients as having lower baseline TCR diversity than healthy donors.

Only in-frame clones appear in the TCRdb table, and some are missing; sequencing was by immunoSEQ multiplex PCR. The sample lists about 97,000 clones; around 89% were seen once. Patients all relapsed after autologous stem cell transplantation, and there was variation in brentuximab vedotin exposure. The V call is TRBV5-1, the J call TRBJ2-4; D is ambiguous. The sequence came from a human donor with classical Hodgkin lymphoma. Sequences were derived from peripheral blood mononuclear cells (PBMCs), sampled before the second cycle of nivolumab. CDR3 protein: CASSLAMTLDSKNIQYF. The CDR3 nucleotides are TGCGCCAGCAGCTTGGCCATGACTCTAGATTCCAAAAACATTCAGTACTTC.